Shown below are 10 T cell receptor beta chains from a single sample sequenced in a study of cytomegalovirus exposure and HLA in healthy donors. The PCR ran on 60 Vbeta and 13 Jbeta primers. Sequencing used immunoSEQ multiplex PCR; TCRdb keeps in-frame clones, though not all of them. The sample has roughly 150,000 clones, 72% seen once. Sequencing was carried out using PBMCs. These receptors all come from a man aged 40-49 years in good health and CMV-seronegative.

The chain employs TRBV5-1 and TRBJ1-4; possible D gene TRBD1, 6 bases. This CDR3 comprises 16 residues. Germline loops: CDR1 SGHRS, CDR2 YFSETQ. Trimming removed 4 bases from V and 0 bases from J, with 13 bases in between. The CDR3 DNA is TGCGCCAGCAGCGCCCGACAGGATGCAACTAATGAAAAACTGTTTTTT. Translation: CASSARQDATNEKLFF.

The chain combines TRBV5-1 with TRBJ2-1; 12 nucleotides agree with TRBD2. Germline assignment: CDR1 SGHRS and CDR2 YFSETQ. The ends lost 1 base at V and 6 bases at J; junction bases unmatched: 8. CDR3 length: 17 amino acids. For the CDR3, the DNA is TGCGCCAGCAGCTTGTTGCTAGCGGGGGGGTTAGGCAATGAGCAGTTCTTC. It codes for CASSLLLAGGLGNEQFF.

This chain joins TRBV19 and TRBJ1-3; D perhaps matches TRBD1 (6 bases). The CDR3 loop spans 16 amino acids. The V and J ends lost 5 bases and 2 bases respectively, with 16 bases between them. The germline V gene encodes CDR1 LNHDA and CDR2 SQIVND (reference sequence). The CDR3 loop is CASSPSMTGAGNTIYF. The CDR3 DNA follows: TGTGCCAGTAGTCCATCGATGACAGGCGCTGGAAACACCATATATTTT.

The rearrangement uses TRBV7-9 and TRBJ1-1, with a tentative D call TRBD1 (5 bases). Per germline, CDR1 SEHNR and CDR2 FQNEAQ (reference sequence). V dropped 1 base and J dropped 3 bases, with 9 bases sitting between them. The CDR3 covers 14 residues. The CDR3 is CASSLGGRDTEAFF. In nucleotides, the CDR3 is TGTGCCAGCAGCTTAGGGGGCAGGGACACTGAAGCTTTCTTT.

The gene calls are TRBV7-2 and TRBJ2-1; TRBD1 matches at 11 bases. V dropped 2 bases and J dropped 9; count of bases not matched to a gene: 9. The germline V gene has CDR1 SGHTA and CDR2 FQGNSA. CDR3 length: 16 amino acids. CDR3 in amino acids: CASSLLAGQGGGEQFF. CDR3 in DNA: TGTGCCAGCAGCTTATTAGCGGGACAGGGGGGCGGTGAGCAGTTCTTC.

The J gene is TRBJ1-5, the V gene TRBV2, with D perhaps TRBD1 (5 bases). Germline CDR1 and CDR2: SNHLY and FYNNEI. This CDR3 has 13 residues. V lost 8 bases, J lost 6 bases, and 14 bases lay in between. The CDR3 sequence: CASVRDGGQPQHF. For the CDR3, the DNA is TGTGCCAGCGTCAGGGACGGGGGTCAGCCCCAGCATTTT.

V gene TRBV2 combines with J gene TRBJ2-7, with 10 positions matching TRBD1. The V gene's germline CDR1 is SNHLY and CDR2 FYNNEI. V shed 8 bases and J 3 bases; nucleotides not matched to a gene: 1. The length of the CDR3 is 12 residues. For the CDR3, the DNA is TGTGCCAGCGGGGACAGGGGCTACGAGCAGTACTTC. Translating gives CASGDRGYEQYF.

V gene TRBV7-2 combines with J gene TRBJ2-3, with 8 bases that match TRBD2. J was trimmed by 6 bases and V by 1 base; bases with no gene match: 3. The CDR3 is 14 residues long. Per germline, CDR1 SGHTA and CDR2 FQGNSA. CDR3 sequence (DNA): TGTGCCAGCAGCTTAGATAGCGGGGTGGATACGCAGTATTTT. Amino acids: CASSLDSGVDTQYF.

This clone was recorded only once. This sequence joins TRBV29-1 and TRBJ2-7; the match to TRBD2 covers 8 bases. Germline CDR1 SQVTM, CDR2 ANQGSEA. This CDR3 contains 13 residues. With V trimmed by 2 bases and J by 1 base, 1 base remained unmatched. CDR3 in amino acids: CSVELAGSYEQYF. DNA for the CDR3: TGCAGCGTTGAACTAGCGGGTTCCTACGAGCAGTACTTC.

The chain combines TRBV19 with TRBJ1-5, with TRBD1 as a possible D gene (6 bases). The V end lost 10 bases, the J end lost 0 bases, and 13 bases lay between the germline ends. This CDR3 spans 14 amino acids. Germline assignment: CDR1 LNHDA and CDR2 SQIVND (reference sequence). This CDR3 reads CATRQGYSNQPQHF. In DNA form, the CDR3 reads TGTGCCACCCGCCAGGGGTATAGCAATCAGCCCCAGCATTTT.